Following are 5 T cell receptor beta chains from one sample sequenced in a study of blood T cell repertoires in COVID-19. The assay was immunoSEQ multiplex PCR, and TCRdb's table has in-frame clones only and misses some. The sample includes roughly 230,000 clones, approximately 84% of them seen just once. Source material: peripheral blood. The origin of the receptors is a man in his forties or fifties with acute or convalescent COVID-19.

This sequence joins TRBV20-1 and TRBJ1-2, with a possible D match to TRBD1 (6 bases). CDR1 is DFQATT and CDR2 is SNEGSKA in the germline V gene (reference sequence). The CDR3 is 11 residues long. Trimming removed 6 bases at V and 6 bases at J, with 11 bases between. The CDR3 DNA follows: TGCAGTGCACCAGGGGTGCATGGCTACACCTTC. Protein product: CSAPGVHGYTF.

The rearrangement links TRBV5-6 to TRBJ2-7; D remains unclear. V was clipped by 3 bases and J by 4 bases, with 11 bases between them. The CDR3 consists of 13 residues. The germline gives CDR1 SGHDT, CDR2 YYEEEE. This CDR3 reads CASSSPDTYEQYF. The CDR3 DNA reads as TGTGCCAGCAGCTCGCCCGACACATACGAGCAGTACTTC.

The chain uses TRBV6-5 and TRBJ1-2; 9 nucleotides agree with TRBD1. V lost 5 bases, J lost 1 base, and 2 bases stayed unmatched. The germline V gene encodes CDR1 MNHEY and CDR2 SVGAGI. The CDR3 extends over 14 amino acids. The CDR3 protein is CASSRQGVNYGYTF. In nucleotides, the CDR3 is TGTGCCAGCAGTCGACAGGGGGTTAACTATGGCTACACCTTC.

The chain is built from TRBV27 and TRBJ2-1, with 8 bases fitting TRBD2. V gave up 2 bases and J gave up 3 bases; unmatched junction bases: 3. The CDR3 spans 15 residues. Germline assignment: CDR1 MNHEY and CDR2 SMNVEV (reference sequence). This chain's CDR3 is CASSLGTRGYNEQFF. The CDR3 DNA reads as TGTGCCAGCAGTTTAGGGACTAGAGGCTACAATGAGCAGTTCTTC.

CDR3 bases: TGTGCCAGCAGCTCGAGCGGGAGGGCCTATGAGCAGTTCTTC. It encodes CASSSSGRAYEQFF. This rearrangement joins TRBV5-4 to TRBJ2-1, with 10 bases fitting TRBD2. There are 14 residues in the CDR3. The germline gives CDR1 SGHNT, CDR2 YYREEE (reference sequence). The V segment lost 3 bases and the J segment 8 bases; nucleotides outside the gene matches: 5.